A single sample is the source of the 22 T cell receptor beta chains below, sequenced in a study of cytomegalovirus exposure and HLA in healthy donors. A multiplex PCR was run with 60 Vbeta primers and 13 Jbeta primers. Profiled with immunoSEQ multiplex PCR; TCRdb holds only in-frame clones, not every one. The sample has around 50,000 clones, around 83% seen once. The specimen sequenced was PBMCs. The receptors were gathered from a man in his forties in good health and CMV-seronegative.

This clone appeared a few times. The J gene is TRBJ2-3, the V gene TRBV6-6, with TRBD1 matching over 10 bases. CDR1 is MNHNY and CDR2 is SVGAGI in the germline V gene (reference sequence). The CDR3 spans 14 residues. V shed 10 bases and J 7 bases; nucleotides not matched to a gene: 11. In DNA, the CDR3 is TGTGCCATACAGCAAGGGACAGGGGCATATACGCAGTATTTT. This encodes CAIQQGTGAYTQYF.

V is TRBV10-1 and J is TRBJ2-7; a weak D match, TRBD2 (6 bases). Germline values: CDR1 WNHNN, CDR2 SYGVQD (reference sequence). This CDR3 contains 16 residues. Deletions cut 8 bases from V and 3 bases from J, with 23 bases between. The CDR3 region is CASGGTSRTNFYEQYV. CDR3 nucleotides: TGCGCCAGCGGGGGAACTAGCCGAACAAACTTCTACGAGCAGTACGTC.

The chain has TRBV4-1 and TRBJ2-3; possibly TRBD1 for D (6 bases). This CDR3 spans 13 amino acids. Germline V gene lookup returns CDR1 MGHRA and CDR2 YSYEKL. Between the trimmed V and J ends, which lost 5 bases and 5 bases, there was a span of 11 bases. The DNA of the CDR3 is TGCGCCAGCAGCAACAGGGTGTTAGATACGCAGTATTTT. Amino acid sequence: CASSNRVLDTQYF.

This clone has a handful of counts. The chain uses TRBV5-8 and TRBJ2-6; 9 nucleotides match TRBD2. The trim removed 1 base at V and 0 bases at J, leaving 2 bases unmatched. There are 17 residues in the CDR3. Germline-derived CDR1 and CDR2 are SGHTS and YDEGEE. DNA for the CDR3: TGTGCCAGCAGCTTGACTAGCGGGCCCTCTGGGGCCAACGTCCTGACTTTC. This codes for CASSLTSGPSGANVLTF.

This clone was detected once. CDR3 loop: CASSLRLFRGSNEKLFF. The CDR3 nucleotides are TGTGCCAGCAGCTTACGCCTGTTCAGGGGATCTAATGAAAAACTGTTTTTT. The chain couples TRBV7-8 to TRBJ1-4; maybe TRBD1 (6 bases). CDR3 length equals 17 residues. V lost 2 bases, J lost 3 bases, and 16 bases lay in between. Germline V gives CDR1 SGHVS, CDR2 FQNEAQ.

CDR3: CASSGPDRGLTEAFF. The CDR3 DNA sequence: TGTGCCAGCAGTGGCCCCGACAGGGGCCTGACTGAAGCTTTCTTT. J is TRBJ1-1 and V is TRBV6-1, with 8 bases matching TRBD1. Germline CDR1 is MNHNS and CDR2 is SASEGT. Trimming took 4 bases from V and 5 from J; bases not matched to a gene: 9. The CDR3 length is 15 residues.

This clone was observed a few times. The chain couples TRBV2 to TRBJ2-6; D remains unclear. Trimming shortened V by 0 bases and J by 0 bases, and 9 bases separated the two germline ends. Germline V gene data show CDR1 as SNHLY and CDR2 as FYNNEI. The CDR3 covers 17 residues. CDR3 protein: CASSEARAFSGANVLTF. Written as DNA, the CDR3 is TGTGCCAGCAGTGAAGCTAGAGCGTTCTCTGGGGCCAACGTCCTGACTTTC.

This clone was recorded only once. This sequence joins TRBV6-1 and TRBJ1-6, with D perhaps matching TRBD1 (6 bases). The germline V and J ends were trimmed by 3 bases and 8 bases, with 14 bases remaining between them. The germline V gene has CDR1 MNHNS and CDR2 SASEGT. The CDR3 contains 15 residues. The CDR3 sequence is CASSDLTGSYSPLHF. The CDR3 coding sequence is TGTGCCAGCAGTGACTTGACAGGCTCCTATTCACCCCTCCACTTT.

This rearrangement joins TRBV30 to TRBJ1-5; D is ambiguous. This CDR3 comprises 12 residues. Trimming took 3 bases from V and 5 from J, leaving 8 bases between them. Germline assignment: CDR1 GTSNPN and CDR2 SVGIG (reference sequence). In DNA, the CDR3 is TGTGCCTGGAGGGGCAGAGATCAGCCCCAGCATTTT. It encodes CAWRGRDQPQHF.

The V and J genes are TRBV4-3 and TRBJ2-4, with 16 positions matching TRBD2. CDR3 length: 17 amino acids. Germline CDR1 reads LGHNA; CDR2 reads YSLEER. Trimming cost V 4 bases and J 6 bases; bases outside gene matches: 6. Written as DNA, the CDR3 is TGCGCCAGCAGCCCGGGACTAGCGGGGGGGCATGGAAACATTCAGTACTTC. Amino acid sequence: CASSPGLAGGHGNIQYF.

The V call is TRBV9, the J call TRBJ2-7; the match to TRBD1 covers 7 bases. J gave up 1 base and V 3 bases, and 7 bases lay outside the gene matches. CDR3 length: 15 amino acids. Germline lookup yields CDR1 SGDLS and CDR2 YYNGEE. CDR3 in DNA: TGTGCCAGCAGCGGGAGAAAGGGGGCATCCTACGAGCAGTACGTC. It is translated as CASSGRKGASYEQYV.

The chain combines TRBV10-3 with TRBJ1-2; the D is unclear. This CDR3 is 13 amino acids long. Deletions cut 5 bases from V and 3 bases from J, with 10 bases between. Germline loops: CDR1 ENHRY, CDR2 SYGVKD. As DNA, the CDR3 is TGTGCCATCAGTTTGACGGAGGACTATGGCTACACCTTC. It encodes CAISLTEDYGYTF.

This clone is a singleton in its sample. The rearrangement links TRBV30 to TRBJ2-7; possible D gene TRBD2, 6 bases. Germline CDR1 is GTSNPN and CDR2 is SVGIG (reference sequence). V was cut by 2 bases and J by 3 bases, with 14 bases left in between. The CDR3 length is 14 residues. CDR3: CAWSRDLGSYEQYV. CDR3 nucleotides: TGTGCCTGGAGTAGGGACTTGGGAAGCTACGAGCAGTACGTC.

The rearrangement links TRBV5-6 to TRBJ1-3, with TRBD1 identical over 8 bases. CDR1 is SGHDT and CDR2 is YYEEEE in the germline V gene. V shed 4 bases, J shed 0 bases, and the junction held 12 bases outside the gene matches. The CDR3 sequence is 18 residues long. The CDR3 region is CASSRTGLELSSGNTIYF. DNA for the CDR3: TGTGCCAGCAGCCGGACAGGGCTCGAACTGAGCTCTGGAAACACCATATATTTT.

This chain joins TRBV5-4 and TRBJ1-6; possible D gene TRBD1, 5 bases. Germline V CDR1 and CDR2: SGHNT, YYREEE (reference sequence). Trimming left V 2 bases short and J 4 bases short, with 16 bases between. CDR3 length: 17 amino acids. The CDR3 DNA is TGTGCCAGCAGCTTTTCACCACAGGAACGGTATAATTCACCCCTCCACTTT. As protein: CASSFSPQERYNSPLHF.

The chain is built from TRBV5-8 and TRBJ2-5; TRBD2 matches at 13 bases. Looked up from germline, CDR1 is SGHTS and CDR2 is YDEGEE. The CDR3 has 17 residues. V shed 6 bases and J 2 bases; nucleotides not matched to a gene: 10. This CDR3 is CASTGLAGDYKQETQYF. For the CDR3, the DNA is TGTGCCAGCACCGGACTAGCGGGGGACTATAAACAAGAGACCCAGTACTTC.

This clone was observed a handful of times. This chain joins TRBV5-4 and TRBJ2-1, with TRBD1 as a possible D gene (6 bases). Trimming took 1 base from V and 7 from J, leaving 15 bases between them. This CDR3 contains 15 residues. The germline gives CDR1 SGHNT, CDR2 YYREEE (reference sequence). The CDR3 sequence is CASSLIRSGANEQFF. The DNA for the CDR3 is TGTGCCAGCAGCTTGATCCGTTCAGGGGCTAATGAGCAGTTCTTC.

V gene TRBV18 combines with J gene TRBJ1-2, with TRBD1 identical over 7 bases. The CDR3 is made up of 16 amino acids. V lost 3 bases to trimming and J lost 2 bases; unmatched junction nucleotides: 9. Looked up from germline, CDR1 is KGHSH and CDR2 is LQKENI. In nucleotides, the CDR3 is TGTGCCAGCTCACCTATCCGGACAGGAACGAACTATGGCTACACCTTC. Translation: CASSPIRTGTNYGYTF.

This chain connects TRBV28 to TRBJ1-1, with D unresolved. Germline V CDR1 and CDR2: MDHEN, SYDVKM. This CDR3 comprises 15 residues. V was pared by 6 bases and J by 2 bases, with 16 bases between. The CDR3 nucleotides read TGTGCCAGCAGCTCCCGACTGACCCTAAACACTGAAGCTTTCTTT. Its protein product is CASSSRLTLNTEAFF.

The chain uses TRBV5-4 and TRBJ2-5; 8 bases are a match to TRBD1. CDR3 size: 15 residues. The V gene end was trimmed by 0 bases and the J gene end by 2 bases; junction bases not matched to a gene: 3. Germline V gene data show CDR1 as SGHNT and CDR2 as YYREEE (reference sequence). The CDR3 protein is CASSLATGGQETQYF. DNA of the CDR3: TGTGCCAGCAGCTTGGCCACAGGGGGGCAAGAGACCCAGTACTTC.

V is TRBV29-1 and J is TRBJ2-1; 15 bases line up with TRBD2. The CDR3 totals 15 residues. Germline values: CDR1 SQVTM, CDR2 ANQGSEA. Losses at the gene ends were 6 bases for V and 5 bases for J; bases not matched to a gene: 5. The CDR3 nucleotides read TGCAGCGTCACCGGACTAGCGGGGGGGAACAATGAGCAGTTCTTC. Translation gives CSVTGLAGGNNEQFF.

This rearrangement joins TRBV6-5 to TRBJ2-1; TRBD2 might be the D (8 bases). V was clipped by 4 bases and J by 4 bases, with 14 bases between them. The CDR3 has 15 amino acids. Germline CDR1 is MNHEY and CDR2 is SVGAGI. The CDR3 reads CASSSSGGQYNEQFF. CDR3 coding DNA: TGTGCCAGCAGTTCGAGCGGGGGACAGTACAATGAGCAGTTCTTC.